This record looks at one T cell receptor beta chain sequence and its context. Other nucleotide sequences from this sample produce the same CDR3. The data belong to a study of blood T cell repertoires in COVID-19. Study as a whole: Both acute and convalescent COVID-19 samples were obtained from the United States, Italy and Spain. In each case, the material was cDNA or gDNA derived from T cells, B-cell-depleted T cells, or PBMCs.

Under the authors' procedure: Estimation of nucleated cell counts relied on the amplification of reference gene primers. Profiling relied on immunoSEQ multiplex PCR, and the TCRdb table lists in-frame clones only, not all of them. The V and J calls and clone size are taken from that table; D and trimming were inferred from the DNA. Here the sample spans more than 40,000 clones, approximately 90% being singletons. The clonotype comes from a man aged 70 or older with acute or convalescent COVID-19. Material: peripheral blood.

As DNA, the CDR3 is TGTGCCAGTAGTATCGGGACAGATAATCAGCCCCAGCATTTT. Translating gives CASSIGTDNQPQHF. This chain joins TRBV19 and TRBJ1-5; 7 positions match TRBD1. CDR1 is LNHDA, CDR2 SQIVND, per germline (reference sequence). V lost 3 bases to trimming and J lost 4 bases; unmatched junction nucleotides: 3. The CDR3 loop spans 14 amino acids.